The rows below give T cell receptor beta chains drawn from one sample of a study of blood T cell repertoires in COVID-19. Assay: immunoSEQ multiplex PCR; the TCRdb copy retains only in-frame clones and omits some. The sample includes 130,000 or so clones, around four fifths of them seen just once. Material for sequencing was PBMCs or T cells enriched from blood (not recorded which). The receptor source for this set is a woman between 45 and 60 years old with acute COVID-19. Each CDR3 is given without its conserved first and last residue. Fields, in order: V gene, J gene, CDR3 protein.

>TRBV5-5|TRBJ2-7
ASSSTGAYEQY
>TRBV19|TRBJ2-1
ASSIGTSNFNEQF
>TRBV29-1|TRBJ2-5
SVEKRREGRETQY
>TRBV9|TRBJ1-4
ASSGSRDIREKLF
>TRBV5-6|TRBJ2-1
ASSIAGGNNEQF
>TRBV14|TRBJ2-3
ASSQASGMEDTQY
>TRBV30|TRBJ1-4
AWSAQVNEKLF
>TRBV4-1|TRBJ1-3
ASSQWAGTVGNTIY
>TRBV29-1|TRBJ2-7
SVEPRTGGYEQY
>TRBV11-2|TRBJ2-7
ASSLGSAGSEQY
>TRBV5-6|TRBJ2-7
ASSFPLAGGIPYEQY
>TRBV5-8|TRBJ1-1
ASSSGELNTEAF
>TRBV18|TRBJ2-7
ASSPPTGNYEQY
>TRBV11-2|TRBJ2-2
ASSLGELGELF
>TRBV5-6|TRBJ2-7
ASSKTQSTYEQY
>TRBV19|TRBJ1-2
ASSPRGSGYT
>TRBV7-2|TRBJ1-2
ASSLKDRGYT
>TRBV21-1|TRBJ1-1
ASSKGGVSGTGPRDTEAF
>TRBV18|TRBJ1-1
ASALGQLNTEAF
>TRBV27|TRBJ2-7
ASSLAGERDEQY